One and the same sample provided the 22 T cell receptor beta chains below, sequenced in a study of T cell clones after liver transplantation. The data were produced by immunoSEQ multiplex PCR, yet TCRdb's version contains in-frame clones alone and is incomplete. The sample includes tens of thousands of clones, approximately 80% of them seen just once. The specimen was CD4+ T cells from blood, collected 12 months after liver transplant. These receptors were taken from a human patient who received a liver transplant. The graft donor may have given rise to some T cells.

The J gene is TRBJ1-1, the V gene TRBV5-1; D is uncertain. Per germline, CDR1 SGHRS and CDR2 YFSETQ. The CDR3 has 13 residues. V was shortened by 2 bases and J by 1 base, with 6 bases between the two germline ends. The chain's CDR3 is CASSFMGNTEAFF. The CDR3 nucleotides read TGCGCCAGCAGCTTCATGGGGAACACTGAAGCTTTCTTT.

The J gene is TRBJ1-4, the V gene TRBV9, with 7 bases fitting TRBD1. The CDR3 is made up of 16 amino acids. After removal of 2 bases from V and 8 bases from J, the junction contained 12 bases not matched to a gene. Germline CDR1 is SGDLS and CDR2 is YYNGEE. The CDR3 DNA reads as TGTGCCAGCAGCGTGTCCCCACGACAGGGCCGGGAAAAACTGTTTTTT. This translates into CASSVSPRQGREKLFF.

The chain recombines TRBV6-5 with TRBJ1-2; TRBD1 agrees at 8 bases. From germline, CDR1 is MNHEY and CDR2 SVGAGI. J was trimmed by 5 bases and V by 2 bases; bases with no gene match: 7. The CDR3 consists of 15 residues. CDR3 amino acids: CASSYPPGQVYGYTF. The CDR3 DNA is TGTGCCAGCAGTTACCCGCCGGGACAGGTATATGGCTACACCTTC.

Comment on this clone: One end of the junction varies from germline; a read error may be responsible. The gene calls are TRBV11-2 and TRBJ2-1, with D hard to call. Germline V gene sequence: CDR1 SGHAT, CDR2 FQNNGV. This CDR3 is built from 14 residues. The CDR3 DNA reads as TGTGCCAGCAGTTTAGGGCTCCGGGCAAATGAGCAGTTCTTC. This sequence encodes CASSLGLRANEQFF.

V is TRBV7-2 and J is TRBJ1-2; perhaps TRBD1 as D (6 bases). This CDR3 region has 13 residues. The germline V gene encodes CDR1 SGHTA and CDR2 FQGNSA. V dropped 5 bases and J dropped 7 bases, with 14 bases sitting between them. The CDR3 DNA sequence: TGTGCCAGCAGCGACCGGGGGGGCCTTGGCTACACCTTC. It is translated as CASSDRGGLGYTF.

This clone turned up a few times. The CDR3 protein is CASSHRQRNYGYTF. Written as DNA, the CDR3 is TGTGCCAGCAGTCATCGACAGAGAAACTATGGCTACACCTTC. The chain recombines TRBV27 with TRBJ1-2; weak D call: TRBD1 (5 bases). Trimming shortened V by 5 bases and J by 2 bases, and 12 bases separated the two germline ends. The CDR3 is 14 amino acids. In germline, CDR1 is MNHEY, CDR2 SMNVEV (reference sequence).

This clone appeared a single time. The rearrangement uses TRBV19 and TRBJ2-1, with 8 bases aligning to TRBD1. The trim removed 3 bases at V and 7 bases at J, leaving 8 bases unmatched. The CDR3 runs 15 residues. Looked up from germline, CDR1 is LNHDA and CDR2 is SQIVND (reference sequence). The CDR3 DNA reads TGTGCCAGTAGTATCCCCCGGACAGGGAGGAATGAGCAGTTCTTC. Translated, it gives CASSIPRTGRNEQFF.

This clone was observed a single time. This sequence joins TRBV2 and TRBJ2-3, with D possibly being TRBD2 (7 bases). CDR1 SNHLY and CDR2 FYNNEI come from the germline V gene. The CDR3 totals 15 residues. Trimming removed 5 bases at V and 2 bases at J, with 14 bases between. DNA for the CDR3: TGTGCCAGCAGTAACAGGGAGGGGGTCACAGATACGCAGTATTTT. Its translation is CASSNREGVTDTQYF.

This clone has just one count. V and J are TRBV19 and TRBJ2-7, with 9 bases lining up with TRBD2. The CDR3 is 14 residues long. Trimming cost V 7 bases and J 5 bases; bases outside gene matches: 9. Germline CDR1 is LNHDA and CDR2 is SQIVND (reference sequence). CDR3: CASKTSGNSHEQYF. DNA of the CDR3: TGTGCCAGTAAGACTAGCGGAAATTCGCACGAGCAGTACTTC.

This chain uses TRBV14 with TRBJ2-1; TRBD2 agrees at 13 bases. The CDR3 length is 15 residues. The germline gives CDR1 SGHDN, CDR2 FVKESK. V shed 4 bases and J 9 bases; nucleotides not matched to a gene: 6. This CDR3 is CASSRRTSGRAEQFF. The CDR3, as DNA: TGTGCCAGCAGCCGCCGGACTAGCGGGAGAGCTGAGCAGTTCTTC.

The V gene is TRBV2, the J gene TRBJ2-5; unclear D gene. The closer fit of TRBJ2-7 to the DNA end suggests the J call may be wrong. This CDR3 spans 12 amino acids. Germline CDR1 SNHLY, CDR2 FYNNEI. CDR3 region: CASLAFGYEQYF. The CDR3 DNA reads TGTGCCAGCCTCGCTTTTGGGTACGAGCAGTACTTC.

This clone came up once. V gene TRBV5-1 combines with J gene TRBJ1-3; 8 bases match TRBD1. V lost 4 bases to trimming and J lost 2 bases; unmatched junction nucleotides: 2. The CDR3 totals 14 residues. Germline V CDR1 and CDR2: SGHRS, YFSETQ. The CDR3 here is CASSPDRAGNTIYF. CDR3 coding DNA: TGCGCCAGCAGCCCGGACAGGGCTGGAAACACCATATATTTT. Full variable domain (missing parts from reference TRBV5-1 and TRBJ1-3): KAGVTQTPRYLIKTRGQQVTLSCSPISGHRSVSWYQQTPGQGLQFLFEYFSETQRNKGNFPGRFSGRQFSNSRSEMNVSTLELGDSALYLCASSPDRAGNTIYFGEGSWLTVV.

The chain uses TRBV7-3 and TRBJ2-1; 8 nucleotides line up with TRBD2. The CDR3 has 15 amino acids. The junction had 4 bases not matched to a gene; V was cut back by 4 bases and J by 2 bases. The V gene's germline CDR1 is SGHTA and CDR2 FQGTGA. CDR3 in DNA: TGTGCCAGCAGCTCTAATAGCGGGACCTACAATGAGCAGTTCTTC. Encoded protein: CASSSNSGTYNEQFF.

The rearrangement joins TRBV6-1 to TRBJ2-7; the D is unclear. The CDR3 consists of 11 residues. V lost 7 bases and J 3 bases, leaving 7 bases between the germline ends. CDR1 is MNHNS, CDR2 SASEGT, per germline. The CDR3 loop reads CASNTIYEQYF. CDR3 coding DNA: TGTGCCAGCAATACTATCTACGAGCAGTACTTC.

The chain employs TRBV6-1 and TRBJ1-1, with D possibly being TRBD1 (6 bases). The CDR3 has 14 amino acids. Germline CDR1 MNHNS, CDR2 SASEGT. The V and J ends lost 6 bases and 4 bases respectively, with 15 bases between them. The CDR3 protein is CASRVQGGSTEAFF. CDR3 in DNA: TGTGCCAGCAGAGTACAGGGCGGGAGCACTGAAGCTTTCTTT.

The genes are TRBV9 and TRBJ2-1, with D possibly matching TRBD2 (5 bases). Germline CDR1 reads SGDLS; CDR2 reads YYNGEE. The CDR3 extends over 14 amino acids. Deletions cut 0 bases from V and 7 bases from J, with 11 bases between. The CDR3 DNA is TGTGCCAGCAGCGTAGGCAGAGGGAAGAATGAGCAGTTCTTC. Translated: CASSVGRGKNEQFF.

The gene calls are TRBV5-1 and TRBJ2-7, with D perhaps matching TRBD2 (6 bases). The CDR3 has 16 residues. CDR1 and CDR2 (germline): SGHRS, YFSETQ. V was clipped by 3 bases and J by 5 bases, with 21 bases between them. DNA for the CDR3: TGCGCCAGCAGCTGGGGGGACTCCTCTGGGGTGGACGAGCAGTACTTC. It codes for CASSWGDSSGVDEQYF.

The rearrangement links TRBV7-8 to TRBJ2-7, with TRBD2 matching 10 bases. V lost 5 bases, J lost 2 bases, and 6 bases stayed unmatched. Germline CDR1 and CDR2: SGHVS and FQNEAQ. The CDR3 spans 15 residues. The CDR3 protein is CASSPRTSGTYEQYF. The CDR3 DNA sequence: TGTGCCAGCAGCCCCCGGACTAGCGGAACCTACGAGCAGTACTTC.

The chain links TRBV5-1 to TRBJ1-5; maybe TRBD1 (6 bases). CDR3 length equals 15 residues. The germline V and J ends were trimmed by 5 bases and 7 bases, with 19 bases remaining between them. Germline CDR1 and CDR2: SGHRS and YFSETQ. CDR3 region: CASRQGILLGQPQHF. CDR3 nucleotides: TGCGCCAGCAGACAGGGAATATTGCTTGGACAGCCCCAGCATTTT.

There are a few counts of this clone. The V call is TRBV11-3, the J call TRBJ2-3; D perhaps matches TRBD2 (5 bases). This CDR3 is 16 amino acids long. The V and J ends lost 2 bases and 2 bases respectively, with 14 bases between them. CDR1 is SGHNT and CDR2 is YENEEA in the germline V gene. The CDR3 region is CASSLTYGLSTDTQYF. The CDR3 region has the DNA TGTGCCAGCAGCTTAACTTACGGACTTTCCACAGATACGCAGTATTTT.

This clone was seen once. The chain combines TRBV7-6 with TRBJ2-7; D call uncertain. The CDR3 is made up of 14 amino acids. CDR1 and CDR2 (germline): SGHVS, FNYEAQ. V lost 4 bases and J 7 bases, leaving 17 bases between the germline ends. CDR3 region: CASSSSWTAEEQYF. CDR3 sequence (DNA): TGTGCCAGCAGCTCCTCCTGGACGGCCGAGGAGCAGTACTTC.

This clone has only one observation. The chain employs TRBV27 and TRBJ1-1, with 8 positions matching TRBD1. V lost 4 bases, J lost 1 base, and 5 bases stayed unmatched. The germline V gene has CDR1 MNHEY and CDR2 SMNVEV (reference sequence). The CDR3 has 15 residues. CDR3 loop: CASSSHRGSNTEAFF. The CDR3 DNA reads TGTGCCAGCAGTTCCCACAGGGGGTCGAACACTGAAGCTTTCTTT.